This T cell receptor beta chain was found in a study of radiotherapy plus CTLA-4 blockade in lung cancer. Some clones are missing from TCRdb's copy, which holds only in-frame ones; the method was immunoSEQ multiplex PCR. The repertoire holds tens of thousands of clones, with 78% as singletons. V was shortened by 8 bases and J by 6 bases, with 10 bases between the two germline ends. This CDR3 contains 12 residues. CDR1 is MNHEY and CDR2 is SVGAGI in the germline V gene. Study outcomes and limitations: Early blood T cell clone dynamics, with interferon-beta, were reported to best predict response.

Details on this clone: Its antigen is currently unknown.

The chain joins TRBV6-5 to TRBJ1-4; D may be TRBD1 (5 bases). This clonotype was sampled from a human donor with non-small cell lung cancer who had a partial response to radiotherapy plus ipilimumab. Some clones in this sample may be carry-over from other donors' samples. The specimen comprised peripheral blood, sampled from a patient treated with radiotherapy plus ipilimumab. Here the CDR3 reads CASGWGDEKLFF. CDR3 DNA sequence: TGTGCCAGCGGGTGGGGCGATGAAAAACTGTTTTTT.